This TCR beta chain comes out of a study of blood T cell repertoires in COVID-19. V lost 7 bases, J lost 7 bases, and 17 bases lay in between. This CDR3 region has 15 residues. CDR1 and CDR2 (germline): MDHEN, SYDVKM. As processed by the authors: Nucleated cell number was recorded as an estimate derived from reference gene primer amplification. Data came from immunoSEQ multiplex PCR; TCRdb stores just in-frame clones and leaves some out. V and J calls and clone size come straight from that table; D and trimming were deduced from the DNA. The profile covers roughly 230,000 clones, with roughly 86% appearing a single time and 0.7% taken by the ten largest.

Sequenced sample: peripheral blood. This rearrangement joins TRBV28 to TRBJ1-6; tentatively, D is TRBD1 (6 bases). This receptor was identified in a human donor in a cohort sampled during active COVID-19. The CDR3 DNA is TGTGCCAGCAATCAGGGGCGCAAGGGGAATTCACCCCTCCACTTT. Its protein is CASNQGRKGNSPLHF.